One and the same sample provided the 26 T cell receptor beta chains below, sequenced in a study of response to subunit inactivated influenza vaccine. TCRdb recomputed calls from the RT-PCR reads with MiXCR, one row per CDR3 protein. In the table there are approximately 520,000 distinct CDR3 sequences, 15% to 20% of which are singletons. The material was CD4+ T cells sorted from PBMCs, obtained around 25 months after vaccination. All receptors derive from a man in his fifties or sixties who received an inactivated influenza vaccine.

The rearrangement links TRBV7-9 to TRBJ1-2, with 10 bases lining up with TRBD1. Per the germline V gene, CDR1 is SEHNR and CDR2 is FQNEAQ (reference sequence). Trimming cost V 5 bases and J 7 bases; bases outside gene matches: 4. The CDR3 runs 13 residues. The CDR3 region has the DNA TGTGCCAGCAGCCCGGGACAGGGGCGTGGCTACACCTTC. Translation gives CASSPGQGRGYTF.

The chain joins TRBV20-1 to TRBJ1-5; no reliable D call. The germline V gene encodes CDR1 DFQATT and CDR2 SNEGSKA (reference sequence). V gave up 3 bases and J gave up 7 bases, with 10 bases separating them. The CDR3 contains 12 residues. In DNA form, the CDR3 reads TGCAGTGCTAGCCGAGCTAGACAGCCCCAGCATTTT. Amino acid sequence: CSASRARQPQHF.

The chain carries TRBV2 and TRBJ2-3; D is possibly TRBD2 (6 bases). V lost 6 bases, J lost 0 bases, and 13 bases lay in between. Germline CDR1 SNHLY, CDR2 FYNNEI. This CDR3 has 15 amino acids. The CDR3 loop is CASRTSGTSTDTQYF. In nucleotides, the CDR3 is TGTGCCAGCAGAACCTCCGGGACTAGCACAGATACGCAGTATTTT.

The V call is TRBV20-1, the J call TRBJ2-1, with TRBD1 matching 12 bases. Losses at the gene ends were 0 bases for V and 3 bases for J; bases not matched to a gene: 9. The germline V gene encodes CDR1 DFQATT and CDR2 SNEGSKA (reference sequence). There are 18 residues in the CDR3. The DNA of the CDR3 is TGCAGTGCTAGAGACCCTTCGGGACAGGGGGCGGTCTACAATGAGCAGTTCTTC. Protein product: CSARDPSGQGAVYNEQFF.

The chain carries TRBV3-1 and TRBJ1-3; the D is unclear. In germline, CDR1 is LGHDT, CDR2 YNNKEL (reference sequence). Trimming left V 4 bases short and J 0 bases short, with 10 bases between. This CDR3 contains 15 residues. The CDR3, as DNA: TGTGCCAGCAGCCCCATAAATCACTCTGGAAACACCATATATTTT. The encoded protein is CASSPINHSGNTIYF.

The table lists this clonotype with a few counts. The chain carries TRBV28 and TRBJ2-7, with D maybe TRBD1 (5 bases). V shed 3 bases and J shed 0 bases, with 12 bases lying between them. There are 15 residues in the CDR3. CDR1 and CDR2 from the germline V gene are MDHEN and SYDVKM. CDR3 coding DNA: TGTGCCAGCAGTTTGACAGCTGGAAACTCCTACGAGCAGTACTTC. Translating gives CASSLTAGNSYEQYF.

This clonotype was recorded at least ten times. CDR3 loop: CSATPGAQGNQPQHF. The CDR3, as DNA: TGCAGTGCTACTCCGGGGGCGCAGGGCAATCAGCCCCAGCATTTT. The rearrangement uses TRBV20-1 and TRBJ1-5, with a possible D match to TRBD1 (6 bases). Germline assignment: CDR1 DFQATT and CDR2 SNEGSKA (reference sequence). The CDR3 is 15 amino acids. V lost 4 bases to trimming and J lost 2 bases, with 15 bases between them.

This clonotype was seen only a few times. V is TRBV29-1 and J is TRBJ2-7; 9 bases match TRBD2. The CDR3 has 14 amino acids. Germline trimming cut 8 bases from V and 2 bases from J; bases unmatched to any gene: 10. Germline CDR1 is SQVTM and CDR2 is ANQGSEA. CDR3 sequence: CSIRLADKPYEQYF. The CDR3 nucleotides read TGCAGCATCAGACTAGCGGACAAACCCTACGAGCAGTACTTC.

The rearrangement uses TRBV11-2 and TRBJ2-5; 7 bases line up with TRBD2. Germline CDR1 is SGHAT and CDR2 is FQNNGV. This CDR3 region has 13 residues. V shed 5 bases and J 4 bases; nucleotides not matched to a gene: 4. As DNA, the CDR3 is TGTGCCAGCAGCCCAGGGAGGGCAGAGACCCAGTACTTC. It specifies CASSPGRAETQYF.

CDR3 sequence: CASSGGTVGSGELFF. The DNA of the CDR3 is TGTGCCAGCAGCGGGGGTACGGTGGGGTCCGGGGAGCTGTTTTTT. This rearrangement joins TRBV9 to TRBJ2-2; no reliable D call. The V gene's germline CDR1 is SGDLS and CDR2 YYNGEE. This CDR3 has 15 residues. The ends were cut back, 3 bases at V and 6 bases at J, with 15 bases in the middle.

V is TRBV20-1 and J is TRBJ1-2; D is unclear. The germline V and J ends were trimmed by 2 bases and 3 bases, with 4 bases remaining between them. The CDR3 contains 11 residues. Germline CDR1 reads DFQATT; CDR2 reads SNEGSKA (reference sequence). The DNA for the CDR3 is TGCAGTGCTAGACGGGACTATGGCTACACCTTC. This encodes CSARRDYGYTF.

This clonotype has only a few counts. The rearrangement uses TRBV14 and TRBJ2-2; 8 bases agree with TRBD1. This CDR3 contains 14 residues. From germline, CDR1 is SGHDN and CDR2 FVKESK. After removal of 4 bases from V and 7 bases from J, the junction contained 5 bases not matched to a gene. The CDR3 DNA reads as TGTGCCAGCAGCCCAGGGGGCGCGATCGGGGAGCTGTTTTTT. The encoded protein is CASSPGGAIGELFF.

This clonotype was seen more than once but under ten times. The gene calls are TRBV7-9 and TRBJ2-7, with TRBD1 matching over 8 bases. The CDR3 totals 15 residues. CDR1 SEHNR and CDR2 FQNEAQ come from the germline V gene (reference sequence). Germline trimming cut 6 bases from V and 4 bases from J; bases unmatched to any gene: 11. The CDR3 bases are TGTGCCAGCAGTCCCCGGACAGGGATGGGTTACGAGCAGTACTTC. This translates into CASSPRTGMGYEQYF.

The table lists this clonotype with a few counts. The chain employs TRBV5-1 and TRBJ2-3; TRBD2 might be the D (6 bases). The CDR3 totals 16 residues. The V gene's germline CDR1 is SGHRS and CDR2 YFSETQ. V was pared by 0 bases and J by 0 bases, with 11 bases between. CDR3 residues: CASSLADSGSTDTQYF. CDR3 nucleotide sequence: TGCGCCAGCAGCTTGGCGGATAGCGGAAGCACAGATACGCAGTATTTT.

There are a few counts of this clonotype. The chain links TRBV6-2 or TRBV6-3 to TRBJ2-7; perhaps TRBD1 as D (5 bases). The V end was cut by 6 bases, the J end by 0 bases, with 9 bases between. The germline V gene has CDR1 MNHEY and CDR2 SVGEGT. CDR3 size: 13 residues. Here the CDR3 DNA reads TGTGCCAGCAGATTACAGGCCTCCTACGAGCAGTACTTC. Its translation: CASRLQASYEQYF.

V usage is TRBV6-1 and J usage is TRBJ2-2; D possibly matches TRBD1 or TRBD2 (5 bases each). CDR1 and CDR2 (germline): MNHNS, SASEGT. The CDR3 has 12 residues. Trimming removed 7 bases from V and 7 bases from J, with 10 bases in between. This CDR3 is CASTYGGGELFF. CDR3 nucleotide sequence: TGTGCCAGCACCTATGGGGGCGGGGAGCTGTTTTTT.

In its sample, this clonotype was seen many times. This sequence joins TRBV6-2 or TRBV6-3 and TRBJ1-5; no firm D call. The CDR3 is 15 residues long. Trimming took 6 bases from V and 0 from J, leaving 12 bases between them. From germline, CDR1 is MNHEY and CDR2 SVGEGT. Here the CDR3 DNA reads TGTGCCAGCAGGCGCCCAGGCGGTAGCAATCAGCCCCAGCATTTT. Its translation is CASRRPGGSNQPQHF.

The J gene is TRBJ2-3, the V gene TRBV12-3 or TRBV12-4, with D perhaps matching TRBD2 (6 bases). V lost 10 bases and J 0 bases, leaving 20 bases between the germline ends. The CDR3 consists of 16 residues. The DNA for the CDR3 is TGTGCCACCAGCTTAGGCGGGATGCATAGCACAGATACGCAGTATTTT. This encodes CATSLGGMHSTDTQYF.

This chain connects TRBV5-6 to TRBJ1-2; D unclear. Trimming pared 0 bases from V and 2 bases from J, leaving 11 bases between. The germline CDR1 and CDR2 sequences are SGHDT and YYEEEE. This CDR3 contains 15 residues. CDR3 protein: CASSLDAGYNYGYTF. The CDR3 region has the DNA TGTGCCAGCAGCTTGGATGCGGGTTACAACTATGGCTACACCTTC.

This chain connects TRBV7-2 to TRBJ2-3, with no clear D. Germline CDR1 SGHTA, CDR2 FQGNSA. The CDR3 is 14 residues long. V was cut by 5 bases and J by 6 bases, with 15 bases left in between. As DNA, the CDR3 is TGTGCCAGCAGCCCAAAGGCGCCCAGGGATACGCAGTATTTT. Its protein is CASSPKAPRDTQYF.

There are many counts of this clonotype. The V gene is TRBV4-3, the J gene TRBJ2-1; D perhaps matches TRBD1 (5 bases). V shed 2 bases and J shed 12 bases, with 11 bases lying between them. CDR3 length: 12 residues. Germline V gene sequence: CDR1 LGHNA, CDR2 YSLEER. CDR3 loop: CASSQQGTGQFF. The CDR3 bases are TGCGCCAGCAGCCAACAGGGAACGGGGCAGTTCTTC.

This clonotype was recorded a few times. The chain has TRBV3-1 and TRBJ2-2, with 10 nucleotides matching TRBD2. Per germline, CDR1 LGHDT and CDR2 YNNKEL (reference sequence). V trimming: 4 bases; J trimming: 3 bases; junction bases outside the gene matches: 5. This CDR3 contains 16 residues. For the CDR3, the DNA is TGTGCCAGCAGCCGGACCGGGACTAGCGACACCGGGGAGCTGTTTTTT. It encodes CASSRTGTSDTGELFF.

This clonotype has a handful of counts. The V gene is TRBV11-2, the J gene TRBJ2-1, with 13 bases identical to TRBD2. Looked up from germline, CDR1 is SGHAT and CDR2 is FQNNGV. V lost 5 bases, J lost 4 bases, and 5 bases stayed unmatched. The CDR3 has 16 amino acids. DNA of the CDR3: TGTGCCAGCAGCGCCAGACTAGCGGGGGGTTACAATGAGCAGTTCTTC. Encoded protein: CASSARLAGGYNEQFF.

In nucleotides, the CDR3 is TGTGCCAGCAGCTCGACCCCGGGACAGGGGGCGACCGTGACTGAAGCTTTCTTT. Residues: CASSSTPGQGATVTEAFF. This chain uses TRBV12-3 or TRBV12-4 with TRBJ1-1, with 12 bases matching TRBD1. The ends lost 6 bases at V and 5 bases at J; junction bases unmatched: 16. The CDR3 sequence is 18 residues long.

This chain links TRBV19 with TRBJ2-1; the D is unclear. CDR1 is LNHDA and CDR2 is SQIVND in the germline V gene (reference sequence). This CDR3 contains 14 residues. V lost 4 bases to trimming and J lost 6 bases, with 13 bases between them. DNA of the CDR3: TGTGCCAGTAGTACAGTCGGAGTAGTCAATGAGCAGTTCTTC. Amino acid sequence: CASSTVGVVNEQFF.

The chain couples TRBV12-3 or TRBV12-4 to TRBJ2-3; D is unclear. The CDR3 spans 16 residues. V was cut by 6 bases and J by 0 bases, with 16 bases left in between. In DNA form, the CDR3 reads TGTGCCAGCAGCAACAGTGCGACCACTAGCACAGATACGCAGTATTTT. It yields the protein CASSNSATTSTDTQYF.